This is a list of T cell receptor beta chains from one sample in a study of shared T cell receptors in the human thymus. Method: immunoSEQ multiplex PCR; TCRdb's copy keeps in-frame clones and lacks some. The data hold hundreds of thousands of clones, with approximately 85% observed a single time. The sample was also reused in another study, on human thymus T cells.

Specimen: thymocytes. These receptors all stem from a girl under two years old with a congenital heart defect. The CDR3 runs from the conserved cysteine through the conserved F or W. The D gene is left open where the match is weak. Rows may omit the clone size; those that give it use once, few, many or a size class.

CDR3 DNA: TGCGCCAGCAGGCTTACACCGTCTGGGGCCAACGTCCTGACTTTC
CDR3 protein: CASRLTPSGANVLTF
J gene: TRBJ2-6
V gene: TRBV4-1
D gene: .
clone size: .

CDR3 DNA: TGTGCTAGTGGTTCTCCCCCGGGACAGGGTGTCACCTTC
CDR3 protein: CASGSPPGQGVTF
J gene: TRBJ1-2
V gene: TRBV12-5
D gene: TRBD1
clone size: .

CDR3 DNA: TGTGCCAGCAGTGGGACGGACAGCTCCTATAATTCACCCCTCCACTTT
CDR3 protein: CASSGTDSSYNSPLHF
J gene: TRBJ1-6
V gene: TRBV2
D gene: .
clone size: .

CDR3 DNA: TGTGCCAGCACGTTCCCAGGAGGGGACACTGAAGCTTTCTTT
CDR3 protein: CASTFPGGDTEAFF
J gene: TRBJ1-1
V gene: TRBV2
D gene: .
clone size: .

CDR3 DNA: TGTGCCAGCAGCGGGGGACAGGGTTATAATTCACCCCTCCACTTT
CDR3 protein: CASSGGQGYNSPLHF
J gene: TRBJ1-6
V gene: TRBV7-2
D gene: TRBD1
clone size: .

CDR3 DNA: TGCGCCAGCCGAAATACCCGGGACAGGCAAAACATTCAGTACTTC
CDR3 protein: CASRNTRDRQNIQYF
J gene: TRBJ2-4
V gene: TRBV5-1
D gene: TRBD1
clone size: .

CDR3 DNA: TGTGCCAGCAGTAGAGGTGGGCAGGGGATAACCTACAATGAGCAGTTCTTC
CDR3 protein: CASSRGGQGITYNEQFF
J gene: TRBJ2-1
V gene: TRBV25-1
D gene: .
clone size: .

CDR3 DNA: TGTGCCAGCAGTTTACTGGGGGCAGGGGGAGTGAACACTGAAGCTTTCTTT
CDR3 protein: CASSLLGAGGVNTEAFF
J gene: TRBJ1-1
V gene: TRBV28
D gene: TRBD1
clone size: .

CDR3 DNA: TGTGCCAGCAGCCAACCGGACAGGGAAAATGAAAAACTGTTTTTT
CDR3 protein: CASSQPDRENEKLFF
J gene: TRBJ1-4
V gene: TRBV4-2
D gene: TRBD1
clone size: .

CDR3 DNA: TGTGCCAGCAGCTTAGAACCCAGGGGGATACAAGAGACCCAGTACTTC
CDR3 protein: CASSLEPRGIQETQYF
J gene: TRBJ2-5
V gene: TRBV7-2
D gene: TRBD1
clone size: .

CDR3 DNA: TGCGCCAGCAGCCCAGGACACCCGAACACTGAAGCTTTCTTT
CDR3 protein: CASSPGHPNTEAFF
J gene: TRBJ1-1
V gene: TRBV4-1
D gene: .
clone size: .

CDR3 DNA: TGTGCCAGCAGATGTGCCAGGGGGCGCGGATGTGGCTACACCTTC
CDR3 protein: CASRCARGRGCGYTF
J gene: TRBJ1-2
V gene: TRBV6-1
D gene: TRBD1
clone size: .

CDR3 DNA: TGTGCCATCAGTGAGCCGGGGGGCACAGATACGCAGTATTTT
CDR3 protein: CAISEPGGTDTQYF
J gene: TRBJ2-3
V gene: TRBV10-3
D gene: .
clone size: .

CDR3 DNA: TGTGCCAGCAGCTCAACCTTTTGGGCTGAGAACTATGGCTACACCTTC
CDR3 protein: CASSSTFWAENYGYTF
J gene: TRBJ1-2
V gene: TRBV7-2
D gene: .
clone size: .

CDR3 DNA: TGTGCCAGCAGTTACAGGGGACAGGCGAATCAGCCCCAGCATTTT
CDR3 protein: CASSYRGQANQPQHF
J gene: TRBJ1-5
V gene: TRBV6-6
D gene: TRBD1
clone size: .

CDR3 DNA: TGTGCCAGCAGCCTCACCAACCTAGCGGGGGATAGCACAGATACGCAGTATTTT
CDR3 protein: CASSLTNLAGDSTDTQYF
J gene: TRBJ2-3
V gene: TRBV5-4
D gene: TRBD2
clone size: .

CDR3 DNA: TGCGCCAGCAGCCAAGATTCTCCCCCGGGACAGTCTAGCAATCAGCCCCAGCATTTT
CDR3 protein: CASSQDSPPGQSSNQPQHF
J gene: TRBJ1-5
V gene: TRBV4-1
D gene: TRBD1
clone size: .

CDR3 DNA: TGTGCCAGCAGCCGGACTAGCGGGGTCGCCGGGGAGCTGTTTTTT
CDR3 protein: CASSRTSGVAGELFF
J gene: TRBJ2-2
V gene: TRBV7-2
D gene: TRBD2
clone size: .

CDR3 DNA: TGCGCCAGCAGCTTGGACCCGGTGGTAAGATACGAGCAGTACTTC
CDR3 protein: CASSLDPVVRYEQYF
J gene: TRBJ2-7
V gene: TRBV5-1
D gene: .
clone size: .

CDR3 DNA: TGCGCCAGCAGCCAAGATGTGACAGGAAGCTACGAGCAGTACTTC
CDR3 protein: CASSQDVTGSYEQYF
J gene: TRBJ2-7
V gene: TRBV4-3
D gene: .
clone size: few

CDR3 DNA: TGCGCCAGCAGCTGGGAGTTCGGTGAGCAGTTCTTC
CDR3 protein: CASSWEFGEQFF
J gene: TRBJ2-1
V gene: TRBV5-1
D gene: .
clone size: .

CDR3 DNA: TGTGCCAGCAGCGTAGGGCGGGGGAGGCCCTGTGGCTACACCTTC
CDR3 protein: CASSVGRGRPCGYTF
J gene: TRBJ1-2
V gene: TRBV9
D gene: .
clone size: .

CDR3 DNA: TGCGCCAGCAGCCAAGAGTTTCGGGTCCTCCACGAGCAGTACTTC
CDR3 protein: CASSQEFRVLHEQYF
J gene: TRBJ2-7
V gene: TRBV4-1
D gene: .
clone size: .

CDR3 DNA: TGCGCCAGCACTTCGAGACTAGCGGGGGCTCTTAACGAGCAGTACTTC
CDR3 protein: CASTSRLAGALNEQYF
J gene: TRBJ2-7
V gene: TRBV5-1
D gene: TRBD2
clone size: .

CDR3 DNA: TGTGCCAGCAGCTTAGGCCTGAGGACAGCGAACACTGAAGCTTTCTTT
CDR3 protein: CASSLGLRTANTEAFF
J gene: TRBJ1-1
V gene: TRBV11-2
D gene: .
clone size: .

CDR3 DNA: TGTGCCAGCAGCTTGTTTCAGTTACATAACTATGGCTACACCTTC
CDR3 protein: CASSLFQLHNYGYTF
J gene: TRBJ1-2
V gene: TRBV5-6
D gene: .
clone size: .

CDR3 DNA: TGTGCGGTCGATACAGGGGTAAGGGGCTACACCTTC
CDR3 protein: CAVDTGVRGYTF
J gene: TRBJ1-2
V gene: TRBV19
D gene: TRBD1
clone size: .

CDR3 DNA: TGTGCCAGCACCAAGGACAGGGGGCAGGGCACTGAAGCTTTCTTT
CDR3 protein: CASTKDRGQGTEAFF
J gene: TRBJ1-1
V gene: TRBV5-8
D gene: TRBD1
clone size: .

CDR3 DNA: TGCGCCAGCAGCCAAGCCCGGGACGGGGGAATAGATAATTCACCCCTCCACTTT
CDR3 protein: CASSQARDGGIDNSPLHF
J gene: TRBJ1-6
V gene: TRBV4-3
D gene: .
clone size: .

CDR3 DNA: TGTGCCACATATGGGGGACAGGGCGGCACTGAAGCTTTCTTT
CDR3 protein: CATYGGQGGTEAFF
J gene: TRBJ1-1
V gene: TRBV19
D gene: TRBD1
clone size: .

CDR3 DNA: TGCAGCGTTGCCCCAGGGAAATCGGAGTTCTTC
CDR3 protein: CSVAPGKSEFF
J gene: TRBJ2-1
V gene: TRBV29-1
D gene: .
clone size: .

CDR3 DNA: TGCGCCAGCACCGGGGGTACGAACACTGAAGCTTTCTTT
CDR3 protein: CASTGGTNTEAFF
J gene: TRBJ1-1
V gene: TRBV10-1
D gene: .
clone size: .

CDR3 DNA: TGTGCCAGCAGTACTACAAGGGACTGCTTC
CDR3 protein: CASSTTRDCF
J gene: TRBJ1-2
V gene: TRBV13
D gene: .
clone size: .

CDR3 DNA: TGTGCCAGCGGACCTCAAACAGGGCTACCTAACTATGGCTACACCTTC
CDR3 protein: CASGPQTGLPNYGYTF
J gene: TRBJ1-2
V gene: TRBV7-4
D gene: .
clone size: .

CDR3 DNA: TGTGCCAGCTCACCTGGACCGTATCCCCCCCTACAGGGCGGGGGAAGGGACACTGAAGCTTTCTTT
CDR3 protein: CASSPGPYPPLQGGGRDTEAFF
J gene: TRBJ1-1
V gene: TRBV18
D gene: .
clone size: once

CDR3 DNA: TGTGCCAGCAGCTTACCGGGGGGGAACACTGAAGCTTTCTTT
CDR3 protein: CASSLPGGNTEAFF
J gene: TRBJ1-1
V gene: TRBV7-6
D gene: .
clone size: .

CDR3 DNA: TGTGCCAGCAGCTTTCCCTTCGGACAGAACCCCGAATATGGCTACACCTTC
CDR3 protein: CASSFPFGQNPEYGYTF
J gene: TRBJ1-2
V gene: TRBV7-2
D gene: .
clone size: .

CDR3 DNA: TGTGCCAGCAGCTCGGGAACAACCTACAATGAGCAGTTCTTC
CDR3 protein: CASSSGTTYNEQFF
J gene: TRBJ2-1
V gene: TRBV13
D gene: .
clone size: .

CDR3 DNA: TGTGCCAGCAGTTACTCGCTGAGGGCGGGAGACACCATATATTTT
CDR3 protein: CASSYSLRAGDTIYF
J gene: TRBJ1-3
V gene: TRBV6-6
D gene: .
clone size: .

CDR3 DNA: TGTGCCACCAGCAGAGTAGGACAGGGGAACGGTCAGCCCCAGCATTTT
CDR3 protein: CATSRVGQGNGQPQHF
J gene: TRBJ1-5
V gene: TRBV15
D gene: TRBD1
clone size: .

CDR3 DNA: TGTGCCAGCAGTTTGTCACAGAGAGTCTATAATTCACCCCTCCACTTT
CDR3 protein: CASSLSQRVYNSPLHF
J gene: TRBJ1-6
V gene: TRBV28
D gene: .
clone size: .